The 9 T cell receptor beta chains given below trace back to one sample, sequenced in a study of tumor and adjacent non-tumor tissue in lung cancer (dated by TCRdb to the late 2010s). Libraries came from multiplex PCR. Sequencing took place on an Illumina HiSeq 2500. TCRbeta libraries were built by three rounds of nested PCR using primers (Table S4), following protocols modified from ARM-PCR. TCRdb itself trimmed the public reads at Q25 with fastp, ran MiXCR and retained productive beta chains. All rows with the same CDR3 protein become a single entry with the most common DNA and genes. For this sample the table gives around 100,000 distinct CDR3 sequences, of which 65% were detected only once. The leading ten clones occupy roughly a fifth of the sample. Bulk unsorted tissue served as the source for RNA extraction, and RNA quality was assessed using a NanoDrop ND-1000 and an Agilent 2100. For the normal lung samples, distant non-tumor tissue was collected more than 3 cm away from the tumor edge.

Sequencing was carried out using distant non-tumor lung tissue. These receptors came from a man between 25 and 39 years old with non-small cell lung cancer.

This clonotype appeared a few times. A much larger clone is a single base away; this may be a read error. The chain joins TRBV11-2 to TRBJ1-2; a possible D gene is TRBD1 (6 bases). Germline CDR1 and CDR2: SGHAT and FQNNGV. CDR3 size: 13 residues. Trimming removed 7 bases from V and 2 bases from J, with 11 bases in between. DNA of the CDR3: TGTGCCAGCAACCCGGACAGAAACTATGGCTACACCTTC. Protein: CASNPDRNYGYTF.

With respect to this clonotype: Germline and junction disagree at one end, which may indicate a read error. The J gene is TRBJ2-5, the V gene TRBV11-1; no firm D call. CDR3 size: 14 residues. In germline, CDR1 is SGHAT, CDR2 FQDESV (reference sequence). CDR3 nucleotides: TGTGCCAGCAGCGCTGACACGTATCAAGATACCCAGTACTTC. It codes for CASSADTYQDTQYF.

As for this clonotype: The germline gene is not matched at one end of the junction; a read error may be the cause. The CDR3 bases are TGTGCCAGCAGCCAAGGACAAAGGGACTCCTACAATGAGCAGTTCTTC. It translates to CASSQGQRDSYNEQFF. V and J are TRBV4-1 and TRBJ2-1; D might be TRBD1 (5 bases). This CDR3 comprises 16 residues. CDR1 and CDR2 (germline): MGHRA, YSYEKL.

As regards this clonotype: A much larger clone lies a single base off, so this may be a read error. The rearrangement uses TRBV28 and TRBJ1-5; the D is unclear. The CDR3 is 15 amino acids. With 5 bases removed from V and 4 bases from J, the gap between germline ends came to 15 bases. Germline V gives CDR1 MDHEN, CDR2 SYDVKM. The CDR3 region is CASSQFDGNNQPQHF. CDR3 DNA sequence: TGTGCCAGCAGTCAATTCGACGGAAATAATCAGCCCCAGCATTTT. Variable domain in full (rest from reference TRBV28 and TRBJ1-5): DVKVTQSSRYLVKRTGEKVFLECVQDMDHENMFWYRQDPGLGLRLIYFSYDVKMKEKGDIPEGYSVSREKKERFSLILESASTNQTSMYLCASSQFDGNNQPQHFGDGTRLSIL.

A note on this clonotype: This could be a read error, since a much larger clone is one nucleotide away. V gene TRBV6-5 combines with J gene TRBJ2-3; D gene uncertain. This CDR3 spans 12 amino acids. Germline values: CDR1 MNHEY, CDR2 SVGAGI. This CDR3 is CVSSYNGDTQYF. The DNA for the CDR3 is TGTGTCAGCAGTTATAACGGGGATACGCAGTATTTT.

About this clonotype: Given the absence of the conserved phenylalanine or tryptophan at the CDR3 end, a read error is likely. This chain connects TRBV7-3 to TRBJ2-1; the D is unclear. CDR3 length: 13 amino acids. Looked up from germline, CDR1 is SGHTA and CDR2 is FQGTGA. V shed 1 base and J shed 8 bases, with 9 bases lying between them. The CDR3 loop is CASSLNMAHEQFS. DNA for the CDR3: TGTGCCAGCAGCTTAAATATGGCCCATGAGCAGTTCTCC.

To note about this clonotype: This could be a read error, since a much larger clone is one nucleotide away. The chain carries TRBV5-5 and TRBJ1-4, with D hard to call. V shed 4 bases and J shed 8 bases, with 21 bases lying between them. Germline CDR1 is SGHKS and CDR2 is YYEKEE (reference sequence). The CDR3 runs to 16 residues. The CDR3 coding sequence is TGTGCCAGCAGCACCCATCGCGGCGGCTTGGACGAAAAACTGTTTTTT. Translating it yields CASSTHRGGLDEKLFF.

As concerns this clonotype: Given a much more abundant clone one base away, this may be a read error. V is TRBV10-3 and J is TRBJ2-5; TRBD1 is a possible D gene (6 bases). The CDR3 is 13 amino acids. Germline loops: CDR1 ENHRY, CDR2 SYGVKD. The CDR3 DNA sequence: TGTGCCATCAGCGTGGACAGAAGGGAGACCCTGTACTTC. The encoded protein is CAISVDRRETLYF.

Comments on this clonotype: This may stem from a read error, because a much larger clone lies one nucleotide away. The V gene is TRBV30, the J gene TRBJ2-5; 8 bases are a match to TRBD1. CDR1 GTSNPN and CDR2 SVGIG come from the germline V gene (reference sequence). V gave up 5 bases and J gave up 4 bases; unmatched junction bases: 6. The CDR3 is 13 amino acids. This chain's CDR3 is CAWGQGGRETQYF. Here the CDR3 DNA reads TGTGCCTGGGGACAGGGCGGAAGAGAGACCCAGTACTTC. The whole variable domain, filled in from reference TRBV30 and TRBJ2-5, reads SQTIHQWPATLVQPVGSPLSLECTVEGTSNPNLYWYRQAAGRGLQLLFYSVGIGQISSEVPQNLSASRPQDRQFILSSKKLLLSDSGFYLCAWGQGGRETQYFGPGTRLLVL.